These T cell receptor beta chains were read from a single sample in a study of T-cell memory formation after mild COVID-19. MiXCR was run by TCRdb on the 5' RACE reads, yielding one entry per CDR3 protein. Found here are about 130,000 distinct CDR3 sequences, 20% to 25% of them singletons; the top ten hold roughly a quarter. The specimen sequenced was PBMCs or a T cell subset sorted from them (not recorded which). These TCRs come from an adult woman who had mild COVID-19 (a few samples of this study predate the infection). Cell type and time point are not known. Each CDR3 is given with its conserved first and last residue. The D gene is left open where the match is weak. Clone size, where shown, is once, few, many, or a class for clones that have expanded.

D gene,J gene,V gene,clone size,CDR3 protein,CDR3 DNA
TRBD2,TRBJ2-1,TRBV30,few,CAWGLAVNEQFF,TGTGCCTGGGGACTAGCGGTAAATGAGCAGTTCTTC
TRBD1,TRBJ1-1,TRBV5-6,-,CASSMGQGGKKTEAFF,TGTGCCAGCAGCATGGGACAGGGGGGAAAAAAAACTGAAGCTTTCTTT
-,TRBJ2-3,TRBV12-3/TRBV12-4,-,CASSTHLTDTQYF,TGTGCCAGCAGTACTCACCTAACAGATACGCAGTATTTT
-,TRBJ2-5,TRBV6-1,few,CASSEAGWETQYF,TGTGCCAGCAGTGAGGCGGGGTGGGAGACCCAGTACTTC
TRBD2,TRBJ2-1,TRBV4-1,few,CASSQDIELAGNEQFF,TGCGCCAGCAGCCAAGACATAGAACTAGCGGGCAATGAGCAGTTCTTC
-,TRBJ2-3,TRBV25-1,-,CASTGGAGPDTQYF,TGTGCCAGCACCGGCGGGGCGGGCCCAGATACGCAGTATTTT
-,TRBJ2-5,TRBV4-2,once,CASSRRGEEETQYF,TGTGCCAGCAGCCGGCGAGGGGAGGAAGAGACCCAGTACTTC
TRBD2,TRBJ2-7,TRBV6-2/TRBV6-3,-,CASSYERGRGLAWMNEQYF,TGTGCCAGCAGTTATGAAAGGGGACGGGGACTAGCGTGGATGAACGAGCAGTACTTC
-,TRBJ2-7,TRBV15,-,CATSRSMTASIEQYF,TGTGCCACCAGCAGATCTATGACAGCCTCGATCGAGCAGTACTTC
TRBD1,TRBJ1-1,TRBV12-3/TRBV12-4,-,CASSWGDRVEAFF,TGTGCCAGCAGTTGGGGGGACAGGGTGGAGGCTTTCTTT
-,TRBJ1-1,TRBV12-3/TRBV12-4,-,CASSLTAHEAFF,TGTGCCAGCAGTTTAACAGCCCATGAAGCTTTCTTT
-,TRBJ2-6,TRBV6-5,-,CASSLGAGANVLTF,TGTGCCAGCAGTCTGGGGGCTGGGGCCAACGTCCTGACTTTC
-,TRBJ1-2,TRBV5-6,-,CASSLDRTYGYTF,TGTGCCAGCAGCTTAGACAGGACTTATGGCTACACCTTC
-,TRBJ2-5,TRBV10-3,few,CAISGLEGGLETQYF,TGTGCCATCAGTGGACTTGAGGGGGGGCTGGAGACCCAGTACTTC
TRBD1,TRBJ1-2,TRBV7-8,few,CASSLGGTGGRGYTF,TGTGCCAGCAGCTTAGGAGGGACAGGGGGCCGTGGCTACACCTTC
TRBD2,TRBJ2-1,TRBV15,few,CATSSPSGNNEQFF,TGTGCCACCAGCTCTCCTAGCGGAAACAATGAGCAGTTCTTC